These T cell receptor beta chains were read from a single sample in a study of shared clonotypes between healthy human individuals. Here immunoSEQ multiplex PCR was the method, and the copy in TCRdb shows in-frame clones only, minus some. The sample consists of around 1.9 million clones, 85% to 95% of them appearing once. Material for sequencing was naive CD8+ T cells from PBMCs. These receptors originate from a man between 18 and 35 years old in good health. Some clones in this sample may be carry-over from other donors' samples. The CDR3 runs from the conserved cysteine through the conserved F or W. A D gene is named only where the DNA matches it firmly. Rows may omit the clone size; those that give it use once, few, many or a size class.

10,NA,TRBJ2-5,TRBV10-3,NA,CAISELAQYF,TGTGCCATCAGTGAGTTGGCCCAGTACTTC
14,NA,TRBJ2-7,TRBV28,NA,CASRIPGFFYEQYF,TGTGCCAGCAGAATCCCGGGCTTCTTCTACGAGCAGTACTTC
16,NA,TRBJ1-2,TRBV23-1,NA,CASSQPNRAAGYGYTF,TGCGCCAGCAGTCAACCCAACAGGGCCGCAGGGTATGGCTACACCTTC
15,TRBD2,TRBJ2-2,TRBV6-5,NA,CASSHEREGTGELFF,TGTGCCAGCAGTCACGAGCGGGAGGGCACCGGGGAGCTGTTTTTT
14,NA,TRBJ1-5,TRBV27,few,CASSSDYSNQPQHF,TGTGCCAGCAGTTCGGACTATAGCAATCAGCCCCAGCATTTT
14,NA,TRBJ2-2,TRBV5-6,NA,CASSLTVNTGELFF,TGTGCCAGCAGCTTGACTGTGAACACCGGGGAGCTGTTTTTT
14,NA,TRBJ1-6,TRBV6-5,NA,CASSYGGYNSPLHF,TGTGCCAGCAGTTATGGGGGTTATAATTCACCCCTCCACTTT
16,NA,TRBJ2-5,TRBV9,NA,CASSAPRTDVGETQYF,TGTGCCAGCAGCGCACCCCGGACAGACGTAGGGGAGACCCAGTACTTC
13,TRBD2,TRBJ2-1,TRBV5-1,NA,CASSPNGRVEQFF,TGCGCCAGCAGCCCTAACGGGAGGGTTGAGCAGTTCTTC
13,TRBD2,TRBJ2-7,TRBV14,NA,CASSAGLAYEQYF,TGTGCCAGCAGCGCTGGACTAGCCTACGAGCAGTACTTC
11,NA,TRBJ2-4,TRBV7-9,NA,CASKWENIQYF,TGTGCCAGCAAGTGGGAAAACATTCAGTACTTC
16,NA,TRBJ1-4,TRBV27,NA,CASSQETGHHNEKLFF,TGTGCCAGCAGTCAAGAAACGGGACACCATAATGAAAAACTGTTTTTT
16,NA,TRBJ1-4,TRBV25-1,NA,CASSERLGTTNEKLFF,TGTGCCAGCAGTGAACGATTGGGGACCACTAATGAAAAACTGTTTTTT
15,NA,TRBJ1-5,TRBV28,NA,CASSLGEYSNQPQHF,TGTGCCAGCAGTTTGGGAGAATATAGCAATCAGCCCCAGCATTTT
14,TRBD2,TRBJ2-2,TRBV7-9,NA,CASSLLADTGELFF,TGTGCCAGCAGCTTACTAGCGGACACCGGGGAGCTGTTTTTT
16,NA,TRBJ2-3,TRBV5-6,NA,CASSPAPGAHTDTQYF,TGTGCCAGCAGCCCCGCCCCAGGGGCCCACACAGATACGCAGTATTTT
16,NA,TRBJ2-3,TRBV28,NA,CASSLYVADSTDTQYF,TGTGCCAGCAGTTTATACGTAGCGGACAGCACAGATACGCAGTATTTT
17,TRBD1,TRBJ1-1,TRBV19,NA,CASSIIGVGDRDLLAFF,TGTGCCAGTAGTATTATTGGAGTAGGGGACAGGGATTTATTGGCTTTCTTT
15,NA,TRBJ2-5,TRBV7-2,NA,CASSLGVAGQETQYF,TGTGCCAGCAGCTTGGGGGTAGCGGGACAGGAGACCCAGTACTTC
15,NA,TRBJ2-7,TRBV4-1,NA,CASSQLAPSNYEQYF,TGCGCCAGCAGCCAACTAGCGCCCTCCAACTACGAGCAGTACTTC
16,TRBD2,TRBJ2-1,TRBV13,NA,CASSSHDSGMGDEQFF,TGTGCCAGCAGCTCGCATGATAGCGGGATGGGGGATGAGCAGTTCTTC
16,TRBD1,TRBJ2-3,TRBV13,NA,CASSLFGRGPRDTQYF,TGTGCCAGCAGCTTATTTGGCAGGGGGCCGAGAGATACGCAGTATTTT
15,NA,TRBJ1-2,TRBV11-2,NA,CASSRWDKSNYGYTF,TGTGCCAGCAGCCGTTGGGACAAATCTAACTATGGCTACACCTTC
11,NA,TRBJ2-7,TRBV29-1,NA,CSVKGSYEQYF,TGCAGCGTGAAGGGTAGCTACGAGCAGTACTTC
18,NA,TRBJ1-6,TRBV28,NA,CASRKREIVLGMNSPLHF,TGTGCCAGCAGGAAAAGGGAAATCGTTCTAGGGATGAATTCACCCCTCCACTTT
14,TRBD2,TRBJ2-7,TRBV19,NA,CASSPRTSWDEQYF,TGTGCCAGTAGTCCTCGGACTAGCTGGGACGAGCAGTACTTC
13,TRBD1,TRBJ2-7,TRBV18,NA,CASWDRSVYEQYF,TGTGCCAGCTGGGACAGGAGCGTCTACGAGCAGTACTTC
18,TRBD2,TRBJ2-1,TRBV28,NA,CASSLGSRRESEYNEQFF,TGTGCCAGCAGTTTAGGGTCGCGGCGGGAGAGCGAATACAATGAGCAGTTCTTC
12,NA,TRBJ2-1,TRBV7-9,NA,CASSLADGEQFF,TGTGCCAGCAGCTTAGCAGACGGTGAGCAGTTCTTC
14,TRBD1,TRBJ2-7,TRBV28,NA,CASISGTGAYEQYF,TGTGCCAGCATTAGCGGGACAGGGGCCTACGAGCAGTACTTC
14,TRBD2,TRBJ2-7,TRBV6-5,NA,CASNIAGGPDEQYF,TGTGCCAGCAACATAGCGGGAGGGCCCGACGAGCAGTACTTC
14,TRBD2,TRBJ2-7,TRBV28,NA,CASSLTGLASEQYF,TGTGCCAGCAGTCTAACGGGACTAGCGAGCGAGCAGTACTTC
14,NA,TRBJ2-7,TRBV4-1,NA,CASSQEADSYEQYF,TGCGCCAGCAGCCAAGAAGCCGACTCCTACGAGCAGTACTTC
14,NA,TRBJ1-5,TRBV9,NA,CASSDGGGGQPQHF,TGTGCCAGCAGCGATGGGGGGGGCGGGCAGCCCCAGCATTTT
15,NA,TRBJ2-2,TRBV6-5,NA,CASSPRTAPAGELFF,TGTGCCAGCAGTCCCCGTACGGCGCCCGCCGGGGAGCTGTTTTTT
19,TRBD2,TRBJ2-6,TRBV7-3,NA,CASSVSEAGGSSGANVLTF,TGTGCCAGCAGCGTATCGGAGGCGGGCGGGAGCTCTGGGGCCAACGTCCTGACTTTC
15,NA,TRBJ1-5,TRBV27,NA,CASSPRTVSNQPQHF,TGTGCCAGCAGTCCTCGGACAGTTAGCAATCAGCCCCAGCATTTT
15,NA,TRBJ1-1,TRBV9,NA,CASSLSGRANTEAFF,TGTGCCAGCAGCCTTTCAGGCAGGGCGAACACTGAAGCTTTCTTT
13,NA,TRBJ2-3,TRBV30,NA,CAWWDRDGDTQYF,TGTGCCTGGTGGGATCGGGACGGAGATACGCAGTATTTT
14,NA,TRBJ2-7,TRBV10-3,NA,CAIRTGTPPYEQYF,TGTGCCATCCGAACCGGGACTCCTCCTTACGAGCAGTACTTC
14,NA,TRBJ2-6,TRBV5-4,NA,CASNNPSGANVLTF,TGTGCCAGCAACAACCCGTCTGGGGCCAACGTCCTGACTTTC
16,NA,TRBJ1-1,TRBV19,NA,CASRPGSPAPNTEAFF,TGTGCCAGTAGGCCCGGGTCGCCGGCCCCCAACACTGAAGCTTTCTTT
16,NA,TRBJ2-1,TRBV30,NA,CAWFPGGGGSYNEQFF,TGTGCCTGGTTTCCAGGCGGAGGGGGCTCCTACAATGAGCAGTTCTTC
14,NA,TRBJ1-1,TRBV19,NA,CASSKAGRNTEAFF,TGTGCCAGTAGTAAAGCAGGGCGCAACACTGAAGCTTTCTTT
13,NA,TRBJ2-7,TRBV2,NA,CASRSGRAYEQYF,TGTGCCAGCCGCAGCGGACGAGCCTACGAGCAGTACTTC
14,NA,TRBJ2-5,TRBV5-1,NA,CASTDRHAQETQYF,TGCGCCAGCACAGATCGGCACGCCCAAGAGACCCAGTACTTC
12,NA,TRBJ1-2,TRBV7-9,once,CASSLVVQGYTF,TGTGCCAGCAGCTTAGTAGTCCAGGGCTACACCTTC
18,NA,TRBJ2-6,TRBV2,NA,CASSGPGTVSSGANVLTF,TGTGCCAGCAGTGGGCCCGGGACGGTGAGCTCTGGGGCCAACGTCCTGACTTTC
13,NA,TRBJ1-5,TRBV11-2,NA,CASSLASNQPQHF,TGTGCCAGCAGCTTAGCAAGCAATCAGCCCCAGCATTTT
12,TRBD1,TRBJ2-7,TRBV6-5,NA,CASRQGNHEQYF,TGTGCCAGCCGACAGGGCAACCACGAGCAGTACTTC
16,TRBD1,TRBJ2-7,TRBV6-4,NA,CASSSTRGRDPYEQYF,TGTGCCAGCAGCAGTACCAGGGGGCGAGACCCCTACGAGCAGTACTTC
18,TRBD1,TRBJ1-1,TRBV7-3,NA,CASSPRDRISQKDTEAFF,TGTGCCAGCAGCCCCCGGGACAGGATTTCTCAAAAGGACACTGAAGCTTTCTTT
14,NA,TRBJ2-7,TRBV28,NA,CASSGQTDSYEQYF,TGTGCCAGCAGTGGCCAGACAGATTCCTACGAGCAGTACTTC
13,TRBD2,TRBJ2-7,TRBV7-8,NA,CASSLRGVYEQYF,TGTGCCAGCAGCTTACGGGGGGTCTACGAGCAGTACTTC
16,NA,TRBJ2-3,TRBV11-2,NA,CASSLLLFGLRDTQYF,TGTGCCAGCAGCTTACTTCTTTTTGGCCTAAGGGATACGCAGTATTTT